These 14 T cell receptor beta chains share one sample of origin, sequenced in a study of OX40 agonist ivuxolimab in advanced cancers. Sequenced by immunoSEQ multiplex PCR; TCRdb stores in-frame clones only, minus some. The sample contains about 80,000 clones, 84% of which appear only once. The source was CD4+ or CD8+ T cells sorted from blood, collected in a trial of the OX40 agonist ivuxolimab. These receptors all come from an adult with an advanced solid tumor such as melanoma, head and neck, liver or kidney cancer.

This chain connects TRBV5-1 to TRBJ1-5; 9 bases agree with TRBD1. Germline V gene lookup returns CDR1 SGHRS and CDR2 YFSETQ. The V gene end was trimmed by 1 base and the J gene end by 6 bases; junction bases not matched to a gene: 2. CDR3 length: 14 residues. CDR3 loop: CASSLSTGGQPQHF. The DNA of the CDR3 is TGCGCCAGCAGCTTGTCGACAGGGGGTCAGCCCCAGCATTTT.

This clone was observed a handful of times. The chain couples TRBV2 to TRBJ1-2, with D perhaps TRBD1 (6 bases). From germline, CDR1 is SNHLY and CDR2 FYNNEI. V lost 3 bases and J lost 2, with 13 bases in between. This CDR3 has 15 amino acids. CDR3 residues: CASSDIYRENYGYTF. The CDR3 DNA follows: TGTGCCAGCAGTGACATATACAGGGAGAACTATGGCTACACCTTC. The entire variable domain, with the rest obtained from reference TRBV2 and TRBJ1-2, is as follows: EPEVTQTPSHQVTQMGQEVILRCVPISNHLYFYWYRQILGQKVEFLVSFYNNEISEKSEIFDDQFSVERPDGSNFTLKIRSTKLEDSAMYFCASSDIYRENYGYTFGSGTRLTVV.

The chain recombines TRBV7-9 with TRBJ2-5, with D hard to call. Germline loops: CDR1 SEHNR, CDR2 FQNEAQ (reference sequence). This CDR3 comprises 18 residues. V lost 4 bases and J 0 bases, leaving 21 bases between the germline ends. CDR3 nucleotides: TGTGCCAGCAGCTCGATAACACCCACTCATACCAACCAAGAGACCCAGTACTTC. Its translation: CASSSITPTHTNQETQYF.

The chain carries TRBV7-6 and TRBJ2-1; D is possibly TRBD1 (5 bases). Germline V CDR1 and CDR2: SGHVS, FNYEAQ. This CDR3 region has 13 residues. V was shortened by 3 bases and J by 5 bases, with 8 bases between the two germline ends. DNA of the CDR3: TGTGCCAGCAGCTTCTCCAGGGACAATGAGCAGTTCTTC. It yields the protein CASSFSRDNEQFF.

This clone was seen a few times. This sequence joins TRBV5-1 and TRBJ2-3, with 7 bases fitting TRBD2. CDR1 and CDR2 from the germline V gene are SGHRS and YFSETQ. V was clipped by 1 base and J by 4 bases; unmatched bases: 6. CDR3 length equals 15 residues. In nucleotides, the CDR3 is TGCGCCAGCAGCTTGTCCCAGGGAGGGTCAGATACGCAGTATTTT. It specifies CASSLSQGGSDTQYF.

This clone was observed a few times. The chain has TRBV5-6 and TRBJ2-1; no clear D gene. Trimming removed 2 bases from V and 9 bases from J, with 24 bases in between. Germline loops: CDR1 SGHDT, CDR2 YYEEEE. This CDR3 has 17 amino acids. The CDR3 is CASSFFVSDVSGVEQFF. The CDR3 DNA is TGTGCCAGCAGCTTCTTCGTGTCGGACGTTTCTGGGGTTGAGCAGTTCTTC. The entire variable domain, with the rest obtained from reference TRBV5-6 and TRBJ2-1, is as follows: DAGVTQSPTHLIKTRGQQVTLRCSPKSGHDTVSWYQQALGQGPQFIFQYYEEEERQRGNFPDRFSGHQFPNYSSELNVNALLLGDSALYLCASSFFVSDVSGVEQFFGPGTRLTVL.

The chain joins TRBV11-2 to TRBJ2-7, with 7 positions matching TRBD1. The CDR3 is 15 residues long. J lost 1 base, V lost 4 bases, and 7 bases had no gene match. Germline loops: CDR1 SGHAT, CDR2 FQNNGV. The CDR3 here is CASSSIGGPSYEQYF. DNA for the CDR3: TGTGCCAGCAGCTCAATAGGGGGCCCTTCCTACGAGCAGTACTTC. The full variable domain, in which reference TRBV11-2 and TRBJ2-7 provide the parts outside the CDR3, is EAGVAQSPRYKIIEKRQSVAFWCNPISGHATLYWYQQILGQGPKLLIQFQNNGVVDDSQLPKDRFSAERLKGVDSTLKIQPAKLEDSAVYLCASSSIGGPSYEQYFGPGTRLTVT.

As regards this clone: At one of its ends the junction is not consistent with the germline gene, which may arise from a read error. The chain has TRBV6-5 and TRBJ2-7, with a possible D match to TRBD1 (5 bases). Germline lookup yields CDR1 MNHEY and CDR2 SVGAGI. CDR3 length: 13 amino acids. The chain's CDR3 is CAISESGRDEQYF. The CDR3 nucleotides are TGTGCCATCAGTGAGTCGGGCAGGGACGAGCAGTACTTC.

V gene TRBV11-2 combines with J gene TRBJ2-1; a weak D match, TRBD1 (6 bases). Germline V gene lookup returns CDR1 SGHAT and CDR2 FQNNGV. V was clipped by 6 bases and J by 2 bases, with 20 bases between them. The length of the CDR3 is 17 residues. CDR3 nucleotide sequence: TGTGCCAGCAGTAGGATACCGACAGGCCTAACCTACAATGAGCAGTTCTTC. Protein: CASSRIPTGLTYNEQFF.

The rearrangement uses TRBV2 and TRBJ1-2; maybe TRBD1 (5 bases). The germline V gene encodes CDR1 SNHLY and CDR2 FYNNEI. Trimming removed 8 bases at V and 4 bases at J, with 20 bases between. The CDR3 spans 15 residues. The CDR3 spells CASLISHAGLYGYTF. The DNA for the CDR3 is TGTGCCAGCTTAATCAGCCACGCAGGGCTCTATGGCTACACCTTC.

The chain is built from TRBV5-4 and TRBJ2-7; either TRBD1 or TRBD2 may fit D (6 bases each). Trimming stripped 0 bases from V and 0 bases from J, with 10 bases between. There are 15 residues in the CDR3. CDR1 is SGHNT, CDR2 YYREEE, per germline (reference sequence). CDR3 residues: CASSLAGASSYEQYF. CDR3 sequence (DNA): TGTGCCAGCAGCTTGGCGGGGGCCTCCTCCTACGAGCAGTACTTC.

V is TRBV6-6 and J is TRBJ1-2; TRBD1 agrees at 9 bases. V lost 6 bases, J lost 6 bases, and 8 bases stayed unmatched. Germline V gene sequence: CDR1 MNHNY, CDR2 SVGAGI (reference sequence). This CDR3 spans 14 amino acids. CDR3 sequence (DNA): TGTGCCAGCAGGTCACCTGGGACAGGGAATGGCTACACCTTC. Translating it yields CASRSPGTGNGYTF.

The V and J genes are TRBV7-2 and TRBJ1-5; D call uncertain. Germline loops: CDR1 SGHTA, CDR2 FQGNSA. This CDR3 contains 15 residues. Trimming removed 5 bases from V and 0 bases from J, with 11 bases in between. The DNA for the CDR3 is TGTGCCAGCAGCCTGGGTACGGATAGCAATCAGCCCCAGCATTTT. Its translation is CASSLGTDSNQPQHF. Looking up the rest from reference TRBV7-2 and TRBJ1-5 gives the full variable domain: GAGVSQSPSNKVTEKGKDVELRCDPISGHTALYWYRQSLGQGLEFLIYFQGNSAPDKSGLPSDRFSAERTGGSVSTLTIQRTQQEDSAVYLCASSLGTDSNQPQHFGDGTRLSIL.

This clone appeared a single time. This rearrangement joins TRBV6-5 to TRBJ2-5; 9 bases map to TRBD2. After removal of 0 bases from V and 5 bases from J, the junction contained 7 bases not matched to a gene. Germline loops: CDR1 MNHEY, CDR2 SVGAGI. The CDR3 spans 16 residues. As DNA, the CDR3 is TGTGCCAGCAGTTACTCTATGCGGGAGGGGGGGGAGACCCAGTACTTC. Amino acids: CASSYSMREGGETQYF.